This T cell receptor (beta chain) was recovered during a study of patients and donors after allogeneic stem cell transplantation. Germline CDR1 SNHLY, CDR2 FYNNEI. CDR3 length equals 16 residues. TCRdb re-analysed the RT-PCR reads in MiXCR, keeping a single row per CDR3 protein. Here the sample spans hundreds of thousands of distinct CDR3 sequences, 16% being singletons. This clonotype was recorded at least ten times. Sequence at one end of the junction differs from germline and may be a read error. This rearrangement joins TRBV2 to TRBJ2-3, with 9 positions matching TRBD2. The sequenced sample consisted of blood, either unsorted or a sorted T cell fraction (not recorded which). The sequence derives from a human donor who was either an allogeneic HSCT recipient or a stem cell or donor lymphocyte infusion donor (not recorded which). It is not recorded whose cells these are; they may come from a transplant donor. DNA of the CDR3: TGTGCCAGCAGAGAAGTGGGACTAGCATCTGAAGATACGCAGTATTTT. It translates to CASREVGLASEDTQYF.